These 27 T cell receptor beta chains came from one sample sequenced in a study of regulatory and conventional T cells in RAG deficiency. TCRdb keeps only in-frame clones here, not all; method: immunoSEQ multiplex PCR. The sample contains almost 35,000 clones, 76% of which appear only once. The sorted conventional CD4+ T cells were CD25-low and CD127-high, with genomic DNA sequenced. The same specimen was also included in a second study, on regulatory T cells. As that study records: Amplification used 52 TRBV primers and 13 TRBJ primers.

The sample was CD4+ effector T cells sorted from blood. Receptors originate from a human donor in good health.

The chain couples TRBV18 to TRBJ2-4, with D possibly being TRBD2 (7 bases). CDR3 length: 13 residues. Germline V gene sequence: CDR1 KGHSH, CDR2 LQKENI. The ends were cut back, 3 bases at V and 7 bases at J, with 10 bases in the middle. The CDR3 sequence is CASSPGGANIQYF. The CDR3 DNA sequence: TGTGCCAGCTCACCGGGGGGGGCGAACATTCAGTACTTC.

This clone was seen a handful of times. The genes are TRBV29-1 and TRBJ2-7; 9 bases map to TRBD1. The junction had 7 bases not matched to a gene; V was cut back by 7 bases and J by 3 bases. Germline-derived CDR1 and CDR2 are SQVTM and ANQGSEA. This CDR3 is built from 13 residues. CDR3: CSASSTGGYEQYF. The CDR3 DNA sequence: TGCAGCGCCAGTTCGACAGGGGGCTACGAGCAGTACTTC.

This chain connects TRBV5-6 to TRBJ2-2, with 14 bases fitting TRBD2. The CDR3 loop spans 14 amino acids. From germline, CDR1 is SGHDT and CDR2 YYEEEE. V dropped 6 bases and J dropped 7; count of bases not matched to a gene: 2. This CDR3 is CASTGLAGGGELFF. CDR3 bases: TGTGCCAGCACCGGACTAGCGGGGGGCGGGGAGCTGTTTTTT.

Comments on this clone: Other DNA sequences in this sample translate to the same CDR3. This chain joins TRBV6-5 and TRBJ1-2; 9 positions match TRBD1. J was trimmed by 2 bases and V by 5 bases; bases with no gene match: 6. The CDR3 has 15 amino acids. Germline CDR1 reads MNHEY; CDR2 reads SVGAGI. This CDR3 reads CASSRPGQGNYGYTF. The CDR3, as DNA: TGTGCCAGCAGTCGCCCCGGACAGGGGAACTATGGCTACACCTTC.

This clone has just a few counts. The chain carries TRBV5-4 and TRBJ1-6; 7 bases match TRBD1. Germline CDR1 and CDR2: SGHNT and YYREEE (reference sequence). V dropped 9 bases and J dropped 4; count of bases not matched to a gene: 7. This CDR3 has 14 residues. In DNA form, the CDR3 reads TGTGCCACATCGACAGGGAAGTATAATTCACCCCTCCACTTT. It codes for CATSTGKYNSPLHF. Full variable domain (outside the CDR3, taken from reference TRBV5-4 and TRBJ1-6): ETGVTQSPTHLIKTRGQQVTLRCSSQSGHNTVSWYQQALGQGPQFIFQYYREEENGRGNFPPRFSGLQFPNYSSELNVNALELDDSALYLCATSTGKYNSPLHFGNGTRLTVT.

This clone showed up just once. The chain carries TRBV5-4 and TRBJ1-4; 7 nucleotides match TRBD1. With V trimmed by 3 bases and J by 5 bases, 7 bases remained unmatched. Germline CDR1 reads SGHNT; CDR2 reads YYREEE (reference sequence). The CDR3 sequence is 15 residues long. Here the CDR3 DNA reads TGTGCCAGCAGCTCAAAGACAGGGAGAAATGAAAAACTGTTTTTT. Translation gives CASSSKTGRNEKLFF.

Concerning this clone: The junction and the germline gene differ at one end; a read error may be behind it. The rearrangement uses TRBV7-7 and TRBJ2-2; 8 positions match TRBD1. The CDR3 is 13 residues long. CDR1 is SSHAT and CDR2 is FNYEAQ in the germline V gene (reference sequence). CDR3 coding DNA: TGTGCTAGCAGCCCACGGACAGGGGGGGAGCTGTTTTTT. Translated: CASSPRTGGELFF.

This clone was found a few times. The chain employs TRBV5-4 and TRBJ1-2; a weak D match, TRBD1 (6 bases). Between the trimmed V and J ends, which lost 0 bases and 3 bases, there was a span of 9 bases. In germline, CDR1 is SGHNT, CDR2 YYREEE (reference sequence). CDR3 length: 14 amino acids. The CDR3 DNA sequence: TGTGCCAGCAGCTTGGCGGGGGCCGACTATGGCTACACCTTC. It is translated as CASSLAGADYGYTF. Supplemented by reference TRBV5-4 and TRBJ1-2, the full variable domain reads ETGVTQSPTHLIKTRGQQVTLRCSSQSGHNTVSWYQQALGQGPQFIFQYYREEENGRGNFPPRFSGLQFPNYSSELNVNALELDDSALYLCASSLAGADYGYTFGSGTRLTVV.

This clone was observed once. Here the CDR3 reads CASRGSAPQHF. The CDR3 DNA sequence: TGTGCCAGCAGGGGATCAGCGCCCCAGCATTTT. The V call is TRBV6-1, the J call TRBJ1-5; D call uncertain. Trimming took off 6 bases at V and 9 bases at J, with 9 bases between the two ends. Germline V lookup: CDR1 MNHNS, CDR2 SASEGT. CDR3 length: 11 amino acids.

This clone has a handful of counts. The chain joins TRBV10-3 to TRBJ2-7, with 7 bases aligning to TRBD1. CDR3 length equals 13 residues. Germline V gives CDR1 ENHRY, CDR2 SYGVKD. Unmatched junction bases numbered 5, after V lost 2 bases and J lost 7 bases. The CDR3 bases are TGTGCCATCAGTGAGGGCGACAGGGATGAGCAGTACTTC. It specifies CAISEGDRDEQYF.

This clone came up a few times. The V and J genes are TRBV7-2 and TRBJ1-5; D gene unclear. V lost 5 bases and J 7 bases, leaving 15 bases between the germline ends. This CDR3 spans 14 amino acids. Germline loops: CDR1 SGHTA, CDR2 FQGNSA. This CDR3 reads CASSLDPTQQPQHF. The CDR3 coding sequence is TGTGCCAGCAGCCTGGACCCGACCCAACAGCCCCAGCATTTT. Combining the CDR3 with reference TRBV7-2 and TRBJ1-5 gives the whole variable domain GAGVSQSPSNKVTEKGKDVELRCDPISGHTALYWYRQSLGQGLEFLIYFQGNSAPDKSGLPSDRFSAERTGGSVSTLTIQRTQQEDSAVYLCASSLDPTQQPQHFGDGTRLSIL.

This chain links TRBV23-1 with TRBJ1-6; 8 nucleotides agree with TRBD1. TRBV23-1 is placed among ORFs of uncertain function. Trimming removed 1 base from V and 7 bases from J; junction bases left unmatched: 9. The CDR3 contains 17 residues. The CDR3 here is CASSQLTTGAANSPLHF. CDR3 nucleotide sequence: TGCGCCAGCAGTCAATTAACGACAGGGGCTGCGAATTCACCCCTCCACTTT.

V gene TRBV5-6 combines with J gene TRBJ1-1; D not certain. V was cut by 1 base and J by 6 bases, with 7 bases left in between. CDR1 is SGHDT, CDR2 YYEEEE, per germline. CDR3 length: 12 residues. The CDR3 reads CASSLNRAEAFF. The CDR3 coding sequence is TGTGCCAGCAGCTTGAATCGGGCTGAAGCTTTCTTT.

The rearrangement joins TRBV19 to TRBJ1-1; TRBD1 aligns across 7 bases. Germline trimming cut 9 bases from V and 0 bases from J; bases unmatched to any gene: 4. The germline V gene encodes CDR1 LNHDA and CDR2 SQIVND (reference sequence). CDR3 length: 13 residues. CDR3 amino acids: CASSGQLNTEAFF. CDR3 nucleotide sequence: TGTGCCAGCTCGGGACAGCTGAACACTGAAGCTTTCTTT.

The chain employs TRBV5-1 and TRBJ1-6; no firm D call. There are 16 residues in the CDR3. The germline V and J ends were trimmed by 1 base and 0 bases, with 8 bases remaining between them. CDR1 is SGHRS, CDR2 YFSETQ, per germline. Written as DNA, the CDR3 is TGCGCCAGCAGCTTGTCGGGATTCTCCTATAATTCACCCCTCCACTTT. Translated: CASSLSGFSYNSPLHF.

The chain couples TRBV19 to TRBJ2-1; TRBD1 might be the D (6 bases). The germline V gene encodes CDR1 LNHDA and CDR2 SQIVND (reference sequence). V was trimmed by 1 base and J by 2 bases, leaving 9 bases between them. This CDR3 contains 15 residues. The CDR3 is CASSIVGTTYNEQFF. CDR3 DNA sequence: TGTGCCAGTAGTATAGTTGGGACAACCTACAATGAGCAGTTCTTC.

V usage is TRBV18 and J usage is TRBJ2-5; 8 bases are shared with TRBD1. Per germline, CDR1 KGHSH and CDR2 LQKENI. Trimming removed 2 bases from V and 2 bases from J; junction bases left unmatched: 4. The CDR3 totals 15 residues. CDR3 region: CASSPGTGPQETQYF. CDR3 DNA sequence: TGTGCCAGCTCACCAGGGACAGGCCCTCAAGAGACCCAGTACTTC. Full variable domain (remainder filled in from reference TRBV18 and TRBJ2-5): NAGVMQNPRHLVRRRGQEARLRCSPMKGHSHVYWYRQLPEEGLKFMVYLQKENIIDESGMPKERFSAEFPKEGPSILRIQQVVRGDSAAYFCASSPGTGPQETQYFGPGTRLLVL.

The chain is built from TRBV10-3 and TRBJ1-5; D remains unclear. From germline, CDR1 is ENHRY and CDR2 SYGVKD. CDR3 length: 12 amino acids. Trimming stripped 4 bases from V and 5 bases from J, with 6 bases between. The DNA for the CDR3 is TGTGCCATCAGTGCCGGGGATCAGCCCCAGCATTTT. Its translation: CAISAGDQPQHF.

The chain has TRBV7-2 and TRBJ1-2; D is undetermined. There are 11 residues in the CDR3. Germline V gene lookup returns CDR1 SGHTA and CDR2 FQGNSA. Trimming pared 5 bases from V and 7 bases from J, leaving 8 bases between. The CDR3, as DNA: TGTGCCAGCAGCCCAAACATTGGCTACACCTTC. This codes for CASSPNIGYTF.

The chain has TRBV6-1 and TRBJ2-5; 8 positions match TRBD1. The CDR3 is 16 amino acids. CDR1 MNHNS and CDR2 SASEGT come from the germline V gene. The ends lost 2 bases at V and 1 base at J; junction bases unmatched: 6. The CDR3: CASSEQPTGGQETQYF. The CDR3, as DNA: TGTGCCAGCAGTGAACAACCTACAGGGGGCCAAGAGACCCAGTACTTC.

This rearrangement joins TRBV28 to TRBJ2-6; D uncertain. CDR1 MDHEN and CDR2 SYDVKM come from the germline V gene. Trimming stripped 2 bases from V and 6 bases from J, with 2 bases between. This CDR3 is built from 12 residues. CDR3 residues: CASSLKANVLTF. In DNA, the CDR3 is TGTGCCAGCAGTTTAAAGGCCAACGTCCTGACTTTC. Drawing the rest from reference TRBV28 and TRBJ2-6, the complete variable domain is DVKVTQSSRYLVKRTGEKVFLECVQDMDHENMFWYRQDPGLGLRLIYFSYDVKMKEKGDIPEGYSVSREKKERFSLILESASTNQTSMYLCASSLKANVLTFGAGSRLTVL.

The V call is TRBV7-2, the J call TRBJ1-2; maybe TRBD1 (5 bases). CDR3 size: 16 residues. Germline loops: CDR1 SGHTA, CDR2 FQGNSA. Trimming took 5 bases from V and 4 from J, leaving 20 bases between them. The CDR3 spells CASSPHRRQSIYGYTF. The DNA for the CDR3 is TGTGCCAGCAGCCCGCACCGCAGACAGAGTATCTATGGCTACACCTTC.

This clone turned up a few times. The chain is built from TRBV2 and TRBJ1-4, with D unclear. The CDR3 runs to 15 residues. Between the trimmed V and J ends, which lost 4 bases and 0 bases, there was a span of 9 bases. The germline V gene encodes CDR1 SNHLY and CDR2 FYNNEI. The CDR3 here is CASSALSATNEKLFF. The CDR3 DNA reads TGTGCCAGCAGTGCCTTGTCAGCAACTAATGAAAAACTGTTTTTT.

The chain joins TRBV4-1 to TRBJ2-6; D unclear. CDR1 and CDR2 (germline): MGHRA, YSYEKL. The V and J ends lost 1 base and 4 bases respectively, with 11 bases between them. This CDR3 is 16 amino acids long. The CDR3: CASSQGSASGANVLTF. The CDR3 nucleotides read TGCGCCAGCAGCCAAGGTTCGGCTTCCGGGGCCAACGTCCTGACTTTC.

As DNA, the CDR3 is TGTGCCAGCAGTCCGCCCGCGGGGCTGAACACTGAAGCTTTCTTT. The encoded protein is CASSPPAGLNTEAFF. The chain has TRBV9 and TRBJ1-1, with a weak D call TRBD1 (5 bases). The germline gives CDR1 SGDLS, CDR2 YYNGEE. The CDR3 runs to 15 residues. V was shortened by 5 bases and J by 0 bases, with 14 bases between the two germline ends.

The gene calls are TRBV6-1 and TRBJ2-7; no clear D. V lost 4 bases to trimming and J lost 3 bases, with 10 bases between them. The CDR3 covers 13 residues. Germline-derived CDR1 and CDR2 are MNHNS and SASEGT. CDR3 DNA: TGTGCCAGCAGTGTTAAGGATAACTACGAGCAGTACTTC. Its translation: CASSVKDNYEQYF.

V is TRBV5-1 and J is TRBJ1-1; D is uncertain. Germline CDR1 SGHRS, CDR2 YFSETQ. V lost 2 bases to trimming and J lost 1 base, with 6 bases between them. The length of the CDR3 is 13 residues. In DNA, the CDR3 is TGCGCCAGCAGCTTCCGGGCGAACACTGAAGCTTTCTTT. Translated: CASSFRANTEAFF.